The 10 T cell receptor beta chains below all came from one sample that was sequenced in a study of blood T cell repertoires in COVID-19. Profiling relied on immunoSEQ multiplex PCR, and the TCRdb table lists in-frame clones only, not all of them. The sample carries 150,000 to 200,000 clones, around nine tenths recorded once. The sequencing input was peripheral blood. These receptors all come from a woman between 70 and 85 years old with COVID-19, enrolled during active disease.

This clone was seen a few times. The chain uses TRBV28 and TRBJ1-2; TRBD1 might be the D (5 bases). The germline V and J ends were trimmed by 5 bases and 7 bases, with 26 bases remaining between them. The CDR3 is made up of 17 amino acids. Germline values: CDR1 MDHEN, CDR2 SYDVKM. As DNA, the CDR3 is TGTGCCAGCAGTACGGGACTTTCGTTGACTTCGGAGTTTGGCTACACCTTC. As protein: CASSTGLSLTSEFGYTF.

The chain is built from TRBV4-2 and TRBJ2-1, with 8 bases identical to TRBD2. The CDR3 consists of 16 residues. The ends lost 4 bases at V and 1 base at J; junction bases unmatched: 6. Germline assignment: CDR1 LGHNA and CDR2 YNFKEQ. The CDR3 protein is CASSPQLAESYNEQFF. The CDR3 nucleotides are TGTGCCAGCAGCCCGCAACTAGCGGAGTCCTACAATGAGCAGTTCTTC.

There are a few counts of this clone. The chain links TRBV13 to TRBJ2-2; 10 nucleotides match TRBD2. Looked up from germline, CDR1 is PRHDT and CDR2 is FYEKMQ (reference sequence). J gave up 4 bases and V 7 bases, and 12 bases lay outside the gene matches. This CDR3 has 17 amino acids. CDR3 amino acids: CASNSRSGRFSTGELFF. The CDR3 coding sequence is TGTGCCAGCAACTCTCGTAGCGGGAGGTTTAGCACCGGGGAGCTGTTTTTT.

The chain uses TRBV7-9 and TRBJ2-1; D is uncertain. V lost 0 bases to trimming and J lost 3 bases, with 6 bases between them. This CDR3 spans 14 amino acids. The germline V gene has CDR1 SEHNR and CDR2 FQNEAQ (reference sequence). CDR3 region: CASSLASSYNEQFF. The CDR3 bases are TGTGCCAGCAGCTTAGCTAGCAGCTACAATGAGCAGTTCTTC.

This chain connects TRBV5-1 to TRBJ2-7; possible D gene TRBD1, 6 bases. This CDR3 is built from 14 residues. CDR1 and CDR2 from the germline V gene are SGHRS and YFSETQ. Trimming left V 4 bases short and J 8 bases short, with 19 bases between. The CDR3 DNA reads TGCGCCAGCAGCCTACAGGGCGCAACGGTCCAGCAGTACTTC. Translating gives CASSLQGATVQQYF. Using reference TRBV5-1 and TRBJ2-7 for the parts outside the CDR3, the full variable domain is KAGVTQTPRYLIKTRGQQVTLSCSPISGHRSVSWYQQTPGQGLQFLFEYFSETQRNKGNFPGRFSGRQFSNSRSEMNVSTLELGDSALYLCASSLQGATVQQYFGPGTRLTVT.

As regards this clone: The sample contains more than one DNA sequence encoding this CDR3. This chain joins TRBV9 and TRBJ1-1; no reliable D call. CDR1 is SGDLS and CDR2 is YYNGEE in the germline V gene. V dropped 0 bases and J dropped 1 base, with 7 bases sitting between them. CDR3 length: 14 residues. The CDR3 protein is CASSVDGGNTEAFF. CDR3 coding DNA: TGTGCCAGCAGCGTAGACGGAGGGAACACTGAAGCTTTCTTT.

This chain links TRBV3-1 (or the pseudogene TRBV3-2) with TRBJ1-6; no firm D call. Germline CDR1 and CDR2: LGHDT and YNNKEL (reference sequence). V lost 1 base and J lost 9, with 10 bases in between. The CDR3 covers 14 residues. Here the CDR3 reads CASSQGGNLSPLHF. Written as DNA, the CDR3 is TGTGCCAGCAGCCAAGGAGGGAATCTTTCACCCCTCCACTTT.

This clone was counted a single time. The rearrangement uses TRBV7-3 and TRBJ1-1; D is perhaps TRBD1 (5 bases). Germline loops: CDR1 SGHTA, CDR2 FQGTGA. The CDR3 sequence is 17 residues long. Deletions cut 5 bases from V and 0 bases from J, with 19 bases between. The CDR3 nucleotides are TGTGCCAGCAGCCACCGCGGGGCATCATACATGAACACTGAAGCTTTCTTT. Protein product: CASSHRGASYMNTEAFF.

The V call is TRBV19, the J call TRBJ2-3; maybe TRBD1 (6 bases). From germline, CDR1 is LNHDA and CDR2 SQIVND (reference sequence). This CDR3 is 15 amino acids long. The V end lost 3 bases, the J end lost 2 bases, and 12 bases lay between the germline ends. The CDR3, as DNA: TGTGCCAGTAGTATGGCCAGGGGATCCACAGATACGCAGTATTTT. Protein product: CASSMARGSTDTQYF.

V gene TRBV30 combines with J gene TRBJ1-1, with unresolved D. This CDR3 contains 13 residues. Per the germline V gene, CDR1 is GTSNPN and CDR2 is SVGIG (reference sequence). The V end lost 2 bases, the J end lost 0 bases, and 7 bases lay between the germline ends. This chain's CDR3 is CAWSPGMNTEAFF. CDR3 nucleotides: TGTGCCTGGAGTCCAGGAATGAACACTGAAGCTTTCTTT. The full variable domain, its missing parts supplied by reference TRBV30 and TRBJ1-1, is SQTIHQWPATLVQPVGSPLSLECTVEGTSNPNLYWYRQAAGRGLQLLFYSVGIGQISSEVPQNLSASRPQDRQFILSSKKLLLSDSGFYLCAWSPGMNTEAFFGQGTRLTVV.